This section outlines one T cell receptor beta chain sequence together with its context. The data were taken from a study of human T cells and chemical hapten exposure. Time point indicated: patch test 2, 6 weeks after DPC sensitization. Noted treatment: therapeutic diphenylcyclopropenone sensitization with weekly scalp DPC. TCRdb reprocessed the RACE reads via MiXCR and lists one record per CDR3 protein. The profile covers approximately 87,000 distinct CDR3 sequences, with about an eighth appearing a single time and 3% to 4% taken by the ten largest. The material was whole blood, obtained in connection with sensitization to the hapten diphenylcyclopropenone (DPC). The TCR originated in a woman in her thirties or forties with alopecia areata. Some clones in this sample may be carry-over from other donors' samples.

The CDR3 DNA is TGTGCCAGCAGTTCGAACCGGGGTTTCGAAAACACCATATATTTT. Protein product: CASSSNRGFENTIYF. The rearrangement joins TRBV12-3 or TRBV12-4 to TRBJ1-3; D gene unclear. Between the trimmed V and J ends, which lost 4 bases and 6 bases, there was a span of 16 bases. This CDR3 contains 15 residues.